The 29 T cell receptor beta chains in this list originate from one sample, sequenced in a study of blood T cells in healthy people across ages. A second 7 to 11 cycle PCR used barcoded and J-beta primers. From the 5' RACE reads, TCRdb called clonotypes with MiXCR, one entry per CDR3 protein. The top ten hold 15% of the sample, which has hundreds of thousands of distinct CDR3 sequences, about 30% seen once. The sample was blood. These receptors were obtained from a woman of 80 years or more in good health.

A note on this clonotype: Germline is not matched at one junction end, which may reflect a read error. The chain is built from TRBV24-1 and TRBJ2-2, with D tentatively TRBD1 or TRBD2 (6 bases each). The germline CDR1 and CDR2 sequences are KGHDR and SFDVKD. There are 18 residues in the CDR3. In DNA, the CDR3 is TGTGCCACCAGTGCCCATCGGGGGCGACAGATCTACACCGGGGAGCTGGTTTTT. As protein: CATSAHRGRQIYTGELVF.

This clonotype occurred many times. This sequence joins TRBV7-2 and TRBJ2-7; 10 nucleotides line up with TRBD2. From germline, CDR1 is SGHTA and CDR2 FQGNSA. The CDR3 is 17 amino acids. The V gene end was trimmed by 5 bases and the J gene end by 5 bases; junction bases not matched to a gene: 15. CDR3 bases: TGTGCCAGCAGCCTATTAGCGGGGGGTATGATAATGAACGAGCAGTACTTC. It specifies CASSLLAGGMIMNEQYF.

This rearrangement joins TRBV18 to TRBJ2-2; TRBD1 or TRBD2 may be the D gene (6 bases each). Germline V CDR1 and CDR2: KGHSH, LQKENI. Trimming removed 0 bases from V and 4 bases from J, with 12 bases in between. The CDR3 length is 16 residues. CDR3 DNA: TGTGCCAGCTCACCACCTTCCGGGGGCATCACCGGGGAGCTGTTTTTT. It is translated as CASSPPSGGITGELFF. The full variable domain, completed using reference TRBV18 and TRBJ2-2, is NAGVMQNPRHLVRRRGQEARLRCSPMKGHSHVYWYRQLPEEGLKFMVYLQKENIIDESGMPKERFSAEFPKEGPSILRIQQVVRGDSAAYFCASSPPSGGITGELFFGEGSRLTVL.

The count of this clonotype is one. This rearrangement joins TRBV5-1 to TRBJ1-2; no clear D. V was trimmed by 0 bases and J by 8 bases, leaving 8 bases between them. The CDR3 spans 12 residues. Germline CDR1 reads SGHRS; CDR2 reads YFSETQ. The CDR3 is CASSLELGGYTF. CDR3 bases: TGCGCCAGCAGCTTGGAGTTAGGAGGCTACACCTTC.

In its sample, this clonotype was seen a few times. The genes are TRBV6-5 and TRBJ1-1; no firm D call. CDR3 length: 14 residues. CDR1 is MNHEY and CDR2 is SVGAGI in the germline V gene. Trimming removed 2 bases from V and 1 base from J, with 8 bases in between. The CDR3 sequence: CASSYGRGNTEAFF. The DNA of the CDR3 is TGTGCCAGCAGTTACGGCCGGGGGAACACTGAAGCTTTCTTT.

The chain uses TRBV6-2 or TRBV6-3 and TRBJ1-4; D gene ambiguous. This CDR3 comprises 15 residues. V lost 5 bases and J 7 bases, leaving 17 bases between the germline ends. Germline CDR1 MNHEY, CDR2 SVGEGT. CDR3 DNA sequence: TGTGCCAGCAGTGATTCGGGCCTGGTGGGTGAAAAACTGTTTTTT. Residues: CASSDSGLVGEKLFF.

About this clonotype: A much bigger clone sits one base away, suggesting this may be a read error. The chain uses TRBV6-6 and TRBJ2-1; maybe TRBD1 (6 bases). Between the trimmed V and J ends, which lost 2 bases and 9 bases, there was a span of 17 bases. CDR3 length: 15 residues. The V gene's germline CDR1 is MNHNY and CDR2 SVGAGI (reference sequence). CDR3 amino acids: CASSYGYGGRGEQFF. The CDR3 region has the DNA TGTGCCAGCAGTTACGGATATGGGGGCAGAGGTGAGCAGTTCTTC.

The CDR3 nucleotides are TGCGCCAGCAGCTTGTACCCCCAGACAGGGGGTAATTCACCCCTCCACTTT. It encodes CASSLYPQTGGNSPLHF. This chain connects TRBV5-1 to TRBJ1-6, with 9 bases matching TRBD1. This CDR3 spans 17 amino acids. Per the germline V gene, CDR1 is SGHRS and CDR2 is YFSETQ. The V and J ends lost 1 base and 6 bases, in that order; junction bases with no gene match: 8.

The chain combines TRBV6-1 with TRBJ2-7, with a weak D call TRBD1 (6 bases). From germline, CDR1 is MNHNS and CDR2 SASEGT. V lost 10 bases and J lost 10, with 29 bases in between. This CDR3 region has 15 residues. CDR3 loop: CATDTGLVGQEAQYF. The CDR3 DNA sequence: TGTGCCACCGACACAGGGTTGGTAGGGCAAGAGGCCCAGTACTTC.

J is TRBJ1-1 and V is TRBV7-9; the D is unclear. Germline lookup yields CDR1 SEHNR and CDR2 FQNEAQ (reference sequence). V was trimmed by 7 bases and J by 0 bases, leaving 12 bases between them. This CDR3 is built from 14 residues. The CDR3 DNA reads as TGTGCCAGCACCACCGACCCTTTGAACACTGAAGCTTTCTTT. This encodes CASTTDPLNTEAFF.

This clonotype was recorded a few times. CDR3 in amino acids: CSAPPRTGTVNYGYTF. The CDR3 nucleotides are TGCAGTGCTCCTCCACGCACCGGGACAGTAAACTATGGCTACACCTTC. The gene calls are TRBV20-1 and TRBJ1-2; 7 positions match TRBD1. Trimming at V came to 5 bases and at J to 2 bases, leaving 14 bases not matched to a gene. CDR3 length: 16 amino acids. CDR1 is DFQATT and CDR2 is SNEGSKA in the germline V gene (reference sequence).

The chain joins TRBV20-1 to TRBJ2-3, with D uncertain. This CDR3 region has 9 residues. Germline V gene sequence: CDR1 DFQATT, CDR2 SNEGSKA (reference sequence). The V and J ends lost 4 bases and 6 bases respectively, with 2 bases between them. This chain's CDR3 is CSAKDTQYF. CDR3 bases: TGCAGTGCTAAGGATACGCAGTATTTT.

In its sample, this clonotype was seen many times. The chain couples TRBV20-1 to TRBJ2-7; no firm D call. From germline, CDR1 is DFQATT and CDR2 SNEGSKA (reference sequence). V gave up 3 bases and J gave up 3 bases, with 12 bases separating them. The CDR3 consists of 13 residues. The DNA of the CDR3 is TGCAGTGCTAGGGGTTCTAGGAACTACGAGCAGTACTTC. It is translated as CSARGSRNYEQYF.

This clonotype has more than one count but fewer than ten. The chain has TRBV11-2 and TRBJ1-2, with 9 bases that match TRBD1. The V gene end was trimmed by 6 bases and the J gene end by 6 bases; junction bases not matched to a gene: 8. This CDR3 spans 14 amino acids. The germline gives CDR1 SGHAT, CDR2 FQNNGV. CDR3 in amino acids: CASRPGTGFDGYTF. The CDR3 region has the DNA TGTGCCAGCAGGCCCGGGACAGGGTTCGATGGCTACACCTTC.

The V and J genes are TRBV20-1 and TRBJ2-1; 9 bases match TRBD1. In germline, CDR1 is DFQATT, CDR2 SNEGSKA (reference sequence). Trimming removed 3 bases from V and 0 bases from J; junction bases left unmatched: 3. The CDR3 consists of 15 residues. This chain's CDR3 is CSASGQGSSYNEQFF. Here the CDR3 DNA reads TGCAGTGCTAGTGGACAGGGGAGCTCCTACAATGAGCAGTTCTTC.

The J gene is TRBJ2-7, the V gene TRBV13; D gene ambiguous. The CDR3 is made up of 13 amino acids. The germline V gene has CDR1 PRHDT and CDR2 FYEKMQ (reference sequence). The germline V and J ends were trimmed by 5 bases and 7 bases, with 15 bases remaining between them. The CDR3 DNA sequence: TGTGCCAGCAGCATCAGACTGAGCAATGAGCAGTACTTC. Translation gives CASSIRLSNEQYF.

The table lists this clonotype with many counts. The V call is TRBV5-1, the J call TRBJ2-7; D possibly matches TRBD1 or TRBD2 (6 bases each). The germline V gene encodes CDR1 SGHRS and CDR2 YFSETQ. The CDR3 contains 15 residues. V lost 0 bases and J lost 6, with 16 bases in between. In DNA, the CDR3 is TGCGCCAGCAGCTTGGTCGGGGGCGTTACTGGCGAGCAGTACTTC. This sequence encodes CASSLVGGVTGEQYF.

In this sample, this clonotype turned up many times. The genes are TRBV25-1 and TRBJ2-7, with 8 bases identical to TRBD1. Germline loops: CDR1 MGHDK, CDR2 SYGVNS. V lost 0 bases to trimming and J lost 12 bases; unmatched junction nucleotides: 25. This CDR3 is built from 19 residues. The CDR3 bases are TGTGCCAGCAGTGAATATCTCCCCGACCCGGGGACAGGCCCCACGTCGGCGTACTTC. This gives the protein CASSEYLPDPGTGPTSAYF.

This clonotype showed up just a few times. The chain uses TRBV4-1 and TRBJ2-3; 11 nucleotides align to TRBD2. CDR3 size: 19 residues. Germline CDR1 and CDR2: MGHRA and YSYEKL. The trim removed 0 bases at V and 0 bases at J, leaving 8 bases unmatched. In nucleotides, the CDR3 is TGCGCCAGCAGCCAAGATCGTGGTAGCGGGAGGGCGAGCACAGATACGCAGTATTTT. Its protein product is CASSQDRGSGRASTDTQYF.

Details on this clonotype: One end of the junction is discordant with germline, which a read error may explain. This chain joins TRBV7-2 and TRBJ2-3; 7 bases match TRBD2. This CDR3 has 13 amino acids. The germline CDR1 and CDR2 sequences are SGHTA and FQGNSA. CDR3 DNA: TGTGCCAGCAGCTTAGCGCAAAGCGGGACCTTAACCTTT. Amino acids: CASSLAQSGTLTF.

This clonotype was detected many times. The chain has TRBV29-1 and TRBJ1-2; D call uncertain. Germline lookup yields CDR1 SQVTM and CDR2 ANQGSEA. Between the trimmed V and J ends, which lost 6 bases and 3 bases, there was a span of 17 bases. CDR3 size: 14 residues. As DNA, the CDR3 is TGCAGCGTCCTTGGAACAGCCGGAGACTATGGCTACACCTTC. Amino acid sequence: CSVLGTAGDYGYTF.

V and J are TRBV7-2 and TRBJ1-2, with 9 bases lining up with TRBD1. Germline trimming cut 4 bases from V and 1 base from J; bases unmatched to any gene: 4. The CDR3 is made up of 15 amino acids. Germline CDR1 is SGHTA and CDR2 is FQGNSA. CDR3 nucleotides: TGTGCCAGCAGCTCCGACAGGGGGAGTAACTATGGCTACACCTTC. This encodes CASSSDRGSNYGYTF.

The CDR3 DNA reads TGTGCCAGCAGTCTCGAAGCAGGGGGTCTAGTCACTGAAGCTTTCTTT. It specifies CASSLEAGGLVTEAFF. This chain uses TRBV6-2 or TRBV6-3 with TRBJ1-1; 7 bases fit TRBD1. There are 16 residues in the CDR3. J lost 4 bases, V lost 5 bases, and 13 bases had no gene match. Germline V gene data show CDR1 as MNHEY and CDR2 as SVGEGT.

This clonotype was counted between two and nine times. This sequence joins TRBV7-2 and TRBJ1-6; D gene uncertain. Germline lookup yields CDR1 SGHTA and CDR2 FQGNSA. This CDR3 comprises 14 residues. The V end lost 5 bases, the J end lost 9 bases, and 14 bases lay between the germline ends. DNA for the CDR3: TGTGCCAGCAGCCTCACTCTAACGGGTTCACCCCTCCACTTT. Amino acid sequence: CASSLTLTGSPLHF.

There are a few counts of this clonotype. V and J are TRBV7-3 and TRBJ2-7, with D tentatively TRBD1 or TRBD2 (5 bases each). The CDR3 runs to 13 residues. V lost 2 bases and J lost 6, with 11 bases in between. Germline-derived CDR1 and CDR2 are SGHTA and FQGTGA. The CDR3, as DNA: TGTGCCAGCAGCTTAGGGGGTCCCTGCGAGCAGTACTTC. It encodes CASSLGGPCEQYF.

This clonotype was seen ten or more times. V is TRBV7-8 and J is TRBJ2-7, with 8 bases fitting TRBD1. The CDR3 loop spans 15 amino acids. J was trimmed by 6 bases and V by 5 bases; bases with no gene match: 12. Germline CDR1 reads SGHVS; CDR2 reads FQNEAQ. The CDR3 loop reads CASSLQGGAVSEQYF. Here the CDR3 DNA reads TGTGCCAGCAGCCTACAGGGGGGTGCGGTGAGCGAGCAGTACTTC. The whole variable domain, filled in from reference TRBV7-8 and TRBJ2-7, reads GAGVSQSPRYKVAKRGQDVALRCDPISGHVSLFWYQQALGQGPEFLTYFQNEAQLDKSGLPSDRFFAERPEGSVSTLKIQRTQQEDSAVYLCASSLQGGAVSEQYFGPGTRLTVT.

The CDR3: CAWSARDSYNQPQHF. In DNA, the CDR3 is TGTGCCTGGAGTGCCCGGGACAGTTACAATCAGCCCCAGCATTTT. The chain has TRBV30 and TRBJ1-5; 7 bases match TRBD1. This CDR3 contains 15 residues. V shed 1 base, J shed 3 bases, and the junction held 6 bases outside the gene matches. CDR1 and CDR2 (germline): GTSNPN, SVGIG (reference sequence). Filled out from reference TRBV30 and TRBJ1-5, the complete variable domain reads SQTIHQWPATLVQPVGSPLSLECTVEGTSNPNLYWYRQAAGRGLQLLFYSVGIGQISSEVPQNLSASRPQDRQFILSSKKLLLSDSGFYLCAWSARDSYNQPQHFGDGTRLSIL.

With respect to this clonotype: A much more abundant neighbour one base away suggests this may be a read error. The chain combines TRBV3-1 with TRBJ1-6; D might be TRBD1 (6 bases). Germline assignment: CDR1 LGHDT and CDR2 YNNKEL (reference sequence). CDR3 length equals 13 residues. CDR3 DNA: TGTGCCAGCAGCCCGGGACAAAATTCACCCCCCCACTTT. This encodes CASSPGQNSPPHF.

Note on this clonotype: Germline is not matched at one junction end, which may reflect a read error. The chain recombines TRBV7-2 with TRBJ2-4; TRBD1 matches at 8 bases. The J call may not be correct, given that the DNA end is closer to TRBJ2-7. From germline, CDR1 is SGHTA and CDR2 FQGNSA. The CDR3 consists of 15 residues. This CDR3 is CAGSFETGAHDEQYF. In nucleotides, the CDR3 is TGTGCCGGCAGCTTTGAGACAGGGGCCCATGACGAGCAGTACTTC.